This TCR beta chain originates from a study of CD8+CD57+ T cells in acquired aplastic anemia. Before being chosen for sequencing, patients had shown CD8+CD57+ cell expansion by flow cytometry. The study sampled blood from patients who had received no therapy. Genomic DNA, serving as template, underwent TCR beta VDJ and CDR3 profiling. Using its own MiXCR run on the reads, TCRdb lists one record per CDR3 protein. Of 75,000 to 100,000 distinct CDR3 sequences listed, about 63% are singletons. Trimming at V came to 1 base and at J to 1 base, leaving 0 bases not matched to a gene. Germline V lookup: CDR1 SGHAT, CDR2 FQDESV (reference sequence). CDR3 size: 15 residues.

The chain recombines TRBV11-1 with TRBJ2-3; 9 bases map to TRBD2. Specimen: sorted CD4+, CD8+, or CD8+CD57+ T cells (not recorded which) from PBMCs. The clonotype originates from a human donor with aplastic anemia. CDR3 DNA: TGTGCCAGCAGCTTAGGGACTAGCGGCACAGATACGCAGTATTTT. It is translated as CASSLGTSGTDTQYF.